A single sample is the source of the 13 T cell receptor beta chains below, sequenced in a study of T cell responses to AZD1222 COVID-19 vaccine. Only in-frame clones appear in the TCRdb table, and some are missing; sequencing was by immunoSEQ multiplex PCR. The data hold about 120,000 clones, with about 92% observed a single time. The sample in question was peripheral blood, obtained on day 0 of AZD1222 vaccination. These receptors were collected from an adult in good health.

The CDR3 is CASSQSRSGRNHYEQYF. CDR3 DNA: TGTGCCAGCTCACAAAGCCGTAGCGGGAGGAACCACTACGAGCAGTACTTC. V is TRBV18 and J is TRBJ2-7, with 10 bases fitting TRBD2. The J segment lost 3 bases and the V segment lost 4 bases, leaving 12 bases of the junction unmatched. From germline, CDR1 is KGHSH and CDR2 LQKENI. The CDR3 runs 17 residues. Supplemented by reference TRBV18 and TRBJ2-7, the full variable domain reads NAGVMQNPRHLVRRRGQEARLRCSPMKGHSHVYWYRQLPEEGLKFMVYLQKENIIDESGMPKERFSAEFPKEGPSILRIQQVVRGDSAAYFCASSQSRSGRNHYEQYFGPGTRLTVT.

CDR3 nucleotides: TGTGCCAGCAGCACACTAGCGGGGTACGAGCAGTACTTC. Protein product: CASSTLAGYEQYF. The V and J genes are TRBV7-2 and TRBJ2-7; 10 positions match TRBD2. Germline trimming cut 5 bases from V and 4 bases from J; bases unmatched to any gene: 2. This CDR3 is built from 13 residues. Per germline, CDR1 SGHTA and CDR2 FQGNSA.

This chain links TRBV9 with TRBJ2-5, with 9 bases fitting TRBD2. The CDR3 runs to 15 residues. The ends lost 4 bases at V and 5 bases at J; junction bases unmatched: 9. The germline V gene encodes CDR1 SGDLS and CDR2 YYNGEE. The CDR3 sequence: CASSPTPSGVETQYF. CDR3 coding DNA: TGTGCCAGCAGCCCCACGCCTAGCGGGGTGGAGACCCAGTACTTC.

The genes are TRBV3-1 (or the pseudogene TRBV3-2) and TRBJ1-4; TRBD1 is a possible D gene (5 bases). Per germline, CDR1 LGHDT and CDR2 YNNKEL (reference sequence). Trimming stripped 4 bases from V and 12 bases from J, with 27 bases between. The CDR3 extends over 17 amino acids. The CDR3 loop reads CASSPTPGHSFKRELFF. The CDR3 nucleotides are TGTGCCAGCAGCCCTACCCCCGGACACTCTTTCAAGCGGGAACTGTTTTTT.

The rearrangement uses TRBV4-1 and TRBJ2-2; D might be TRBD2 (6 bases). CDR3 length: 16 residues. Germline CDR1 and CDR2: MGHRA and YSYEKL. V was trimmed by 1 base and J by 5 bases, leaving 14 bases between them. CDR3 DNA: TGCGCCAGCAGCCAAGGGAGGGGTAGAGGGACCGGGGAGCTGTTTTTT. Translated: CASSQGRGRGTGELFF.

This clone appeared a single time. The chain uses TRBV3-1 (or the pseudogene TRBV3-2) and TRBJ1-5, with D possibly matching TRBD1 (5 bases). With 0 bases removed from V and 1 base from J, the gap between germline ends came to 13 bases. CDR1 and CDR2 (germline): LGHDT, YNNKEL (reference sequence). The CDR3 consists of 17 residues. CDR3 residues: CASSQDPGGVSNQPQHF. In DNA form, the CDR3 reads TGTGCCAGCAGCCAAGACCCTGGAGGGGTGAGCAATCAGCCCCAGCATTTT.

The J gene is TRBJ1-3, the V gene TRBV27; a weak D match, TRBD1 (6 bases). This CDR3 has 14 residues. V lost 7 bases and J lost 2, with 12 bases in between. CDR1 and CDR2 (germline): MNHEY, SMNVEV (reference sequence). CDR3 sequence: CASKRGGTGNTIYF. CDR3 nucleotide sequence: TGTGCCAGCAAAAGAGGGGGGACTGGAAACACCATATATTTT.

The CDR3 is CASSLGSTTNEKLFF. Here the CDR3 DNA reads TGTGCCAGCAGCTTAGGTAGTACAACTAATGAAAAACTGTTTTTT. This rearrangement joins TRBV7-9 to TRBJ1-4; D unresolved. Germline CDR1 reads SEHNR; CDR2 reads FQNEAQ (reference sequence). This CDR3 has 15 amino acids. V was shortened by 1 base and J by 0 bases, with 6 bases between the two germline ends.

V is TRBV4-1 and J is TRBJ1-1, with a weak D call TRBD1 (5 bases). This CDR3 has 15 amino acids. Looked up from germline, CDR1 is MGHRA and CDR2 is YSYEKL. Trimming cost V 2 bases and J 9 bases, with 19 bases left between them. This CDR3 is CASSQPTGGRVKAFF. For the CDR3, the DNA is TGCGCCAGCAGCCAACCCACAGGAGGCAGAGTAAAAGCTTTCTTT.

The CDR3 protein is CASRVGANTEAFF. CDR3 in DNA: TGTGCCAGCAGAGTCGGGGCCAACACTGAAGCTTTCTTT. This sequence joins TRBV6-5 and TRBJ1-1; a weak D match, TRBD1 (5 bases). This CDR3 has 13 amino acids. CDR1 MNHEY and CDR2 SVGAGI come from the germline V gene. Deletions cut 6 bases from V and 2 bases from J, with 10 bases between.

The V gene is TRBV19, the J gene TRBJ1-2; TRBD1 aligns across 9 bases. This CDR3 spans 13 amino acids. Germline V CDR1 and CDR2: LNHDA, SQIVND (reference sequence). J gave up 5 bases and V 6 bases, and 4 bases lay outside the gene matches. The CDR3 DNA reads TGTGCCAGTAGGGACAGGGGTAGGTATGGCTACACCTTC. Protein product: CASRDRGRYGYTF.

The chain recombines TRBV13 with TRBJ2-5; D is perhaps TRBD2 (6 bases). CDR3 length: 16 residues. The V gene's germline CDR1 is PRHDT and CDR2 FYEKMQ (reference sequence). V lost 4 bases, J lost 5 bases, and 20 bases lay in between. CDR3 bases: TGTGCCAGCAGCTCGTTAGCGGAAGATGGGTTGGAGACCCAGTACTTC. This encodes CASSSLAEDGLETQYF.

The chain is built from TRBV3-1 (or the pseudogene TRBV3-2) and TRBJ2-1; 13 bases align to TRBD2. V lost 0 bases, J lost 6 bases, and 17 bases stayed unmatched. CDR3 size: 21 residues. The germline V gene has CDR1 LGHDT and CDR2 YNNKEL (reference sequence). CDR3 sequence (DNA): TGTGCCAGCAGCCAAGAAAGATCCGGACTAGCGGGAGCCTCCCTCCCCAATGAGCAGTTCTTC. Translated, it gives CASSQERSGLAGASLPNEQFF.